Below, 14 T cell receptor beta chains from the same sample are listed, as sequenced in a study of control samples from healthy donors and cancer patients. Method: immunoSEQ multiplex PCR; TCRdb's copy keeps in-frame clones and lacks some. The sample comprises about 250,000 clones, approximately 80% of which are singletons, and less than 15% rests with the top ten. The specimen sequenced was PBMCs. These receptors originate from a woman aged 60 to 75 with lung cancer.

CDR3 DNA sequence: TGTGCCAGCAGTGCCGGGGAACTACTCTCTGGAAACACCATATATTTT. It translates to CASSAGELLSGNTIYF. This chain joins TRBV6-1 and TRBJ1-3; D is unclear. From germline, CDR1 is MNHNS and CDR2 SASEGT. V lost 4 bases to trimming and J lost 0 bases, with 13 bases between them. The length of the CDR3 is 16 residues.

This chain connects TRBV5-1 to TRBJ2-3, with 11 bases that match TRBD2. The CDR3 has 15 residues. The germline gives CDR1 SGHRS, CDR2 YFSETQ. Trimming cost V 1 base and J 5 bases; bases outside gene matches: 3. The CDR3 here is CASSLTSGGGDTQYF. CDR3 DNA sequence: TGCGCCAGCAGCTTGACTAGCGGGGGCGGAGATACGCAGTATTTT.

The count of this clone is one. This chain uses TRBV21-1 with TRBJ2-1; the D call in the table, TRBD2, was not verified against the DNA. TRBV21-1 is noted as a pseudogene. This CDR3 is built from 16 residues. The CDR3 protein is CASSKGREAPRNEQFF. The CDR3 DNA sequence: TGTGCCAGCAGCAAGGGGCGGGAGGCTCCTCGTAATGAGCAGTTCTTC.

This chain joins TRBV6-1 and TRBJ1-1; D gene unclear. V was clipped by 1 base and J by 4 bases, with 10 bases between them. Per germline, CDR1 MNHNS and CDR2 SASEGT. The CDR3 length is 14 residues. The CDR3 DNA reads as TGTGCCAGCAGTGAAGAGGCGGGTCGCACTGAAGCTTTCTTT. Residues: CASSEEAGRTEAFF.

This chain joins TRBV7-2 and TRBJ2-7; TRBD2 matches at 7 bases. The CDR3 is made up of 15 amino acids. V trimming: 0 bases; J trimming: 3 bases; junction bases outside the gene matches: 5. Looked up from germline, CDR1 is SGHTA and CDR2 is FQGNSA. In nucleotides, the CDR3 is TGTGCCAGCAGCTTAGCGGGAGCGGGAAGCTACGAGCAGTACTTC. It is translated as CASSLAGAGSYEQYF.

The rearrangement joins TRBV3-1 (or the pseudogene TRBV3-2) to TRBJ2-6; TRBD1 matches 7 bases. The CDR3 has 17 amino acids. Germline CDR1 LGHDT, CDR2 YNNKEL (reference sequence). Trimming took 4 bases from V and 4 from J; bases not matched to a gene: 10. The CDR3 region is CASSLRDSYGGANVLTF. The CDR3 DNA reads TGTGCCAGCAGCCTCAGGGACAGCTACGGAGGGGCCAACGTCCTGACTTTC.

The chain employs TRBV6-6 and TRBJ2-3; perhaps TRBD1 as D (5 bases). The CDR3 runs 13 residues. Per the germline V gene, CDR1 is MNHNY and CDR2 is SVGAGI (reference sequence). Trimming took 2 bases from V and 6 from J, leaving 9 bases between them. The CDR3, as DNA: TGTGCCAGCAGTTACAGGGGCGGTGATACGCAGTATTTT. Encoded protein: CASSYRGGDTQYF.

This clone was seen more than once but under ten times. The rearrangement uses TRBV9 and TRBJ2-1; D is unclear. CDR3 length equals 13 residues. Trimming cost V 0 bases and J 0 bases, with 1 base left between them. Germline V gene data show CDR1 as SGDLS and CDR2 as YYNGEE. The CDR3 is CASSVDSYNEQFF. CDR3 DNA sequence: TGTGCCAGCAGCGTAGACTCCTACAATGAGCAGTTCTTC.

The chain carries TRBV3-1 (or the pseudogene TRBV3-2) and TRBJ1-3; D gene unclear. V lost 3 bases and J 0 bases, leaving 12 bases between the germline ends. CDR3 length equals 16 residues. The germline V gene has CDR1 LGHDT and CDR2 YNNKEL (reference sequence). The CDR3, as DNA: TGTGCCAGCAGCCATTCCGGACGACGCTCTGGAAACACCATATATTTT. Amino acids: CASSHSGRRSGNTIYF.

V usage is TRBV19 and J usage is TRBJ1-2, with D hard to call. The V end lost 7 bases, the J end lost 8 bases, and 14 bases lay between the germline ends. Germline CDR1 is LNHDA and CDR2 is SQIVND (reference sequence). There are 12 residues in the CDR3. The CDR3, as DNA: TGTGCCAGTACATTTGGTGCAGGCGGCTACACCTTC. It yields the protein CASTFGAGGYTF.

CDR3 in DNA: TGTGCCAGCAGCTCAGGGACAGATACGCAGTATTTT. Translated: CASSSGTDTQYF. The chain recombines TRBV7-3 with TRBJ2-3, with D tentatively TRBD1 (5 bases). The CDR3 consists of 12 residues. Trimming removed 4 bases at V and 3 bases at J, with 5 bases between. From germline, CDR1 is SGHTA and CDR2 FQGTGA.

Points on this clone: No conserved phenylalanine or tryptophan is present at the end of the CDR3, so a read error is the likely explanation. The limits of the CDR3 on the DNA are not certain, so only TCRdb's listed CDR3 is given. The V and J genes are TRBV19 and TRBJ1-1; TRBD1, as called in the table, went unchecked against the DNA. From its first to its last residue, the CDR3 has 12 amino acids. Germline values: CDR1 LNHDA, CDR2 SQIVND (reference sequence). The CDR3: CASSIPGQTLFM.

This sequence joins TRBV5-4 and TRBJ2-2, with D perhaps TRBD2 (5 bases). Trimming cost V 3 bases and J 1 base, with 10 bases left between them. Germline V gives CDR1 SGHNT, CDR2 YYREEE (reference sequence). The CDR3 has 15 residues. The CDR3 reads CASSYAGGNTGELFF. DNA of the CDR3: TGTGCCAGCAGCTATGCTGGAGGGAACACCGGGGAGCTGTTTTTT. The full variable domain, rest sourced from reference TRBV5-4 and TRBJ2-2, is ETGVTQSPTHLIKTRGQQVTLRCSSQSGHNTVSWYQQALGQGPQFIFQYYREEENGRGNFPPRFSGLQFPNYSSELNVNALELDDSALYLCASSYAGGNTGELFFGEGSRLTVL.

The J gene is TRBJ2-2, the V gene TRBV2; 11 nucleotides agree with TRBD2. The CDR3 is 17 residues long. CDR1 and CDR2 (germline): SNHLY, FYNNEI. V shed 4 bases and J 5 bases; nucleotides not matched to a gene: 9. Here the CDR3 reads CASSVLSGRAVTGELFF. CDR3 in DNA: TGTGCCAGCAGTGTCCTTAGCGGGAGGGCTGTAACCGGGGAGCTGTTTTTT.